This T cell receptor (beta chain) was sequenced for a study of shared clonotypes between healthy human individuals. Overall study findings and caveats: Some naive CD4 clonotypes, roughly 5%, turned up in common across four donors. Despite large depth, sorted-subset datasets appeared incompletely sequenced.

Of note for this clone: Its matching antigen is unknown.

Several immunoSEQ 96-well plates shared each subset's DNA, each plate a replicate. Measured with immunoSEQ multiplex PCR; TCRdb has only the in-frame clones, and not every one. The sample holds 2 million to 2.5 million clones, approximately 94% seen once. Germline lookup yields CDR1 SGHNT and CDR2 YYREEE (reference sequence). The CDR3 covers 17 residues. The V and J ends lost 3 bases and 0 bases respectively, with 16 bases between them. What was sequenced was naive CD4+ T cells sorted from blood. Described subset: CD45RA+ positively selected. This clonotype was obtained from a man aged 18 to 29 in good health. This chain connects TRBV5-4 to TRBJ2-1, with a weak D call TRBD2 (5 bases). CDR3 residues: CASSWEGLGSSYNEQFF. In DNA form, the CDR3 reads TGTGCCAGCAGCTGGGAAGGACTGGGTAGCTCCTACAATGAGCAGTTCTTC. The full variable domain, rest sourced from reference TRBV5-4 and TRBJ2-1, is ETGVTQSPTHLIKTRGQQVTLRCSSQSGHNTVSWYQQALGQGPQFIFQYYREEENGRGNFPPRFSGLQFPNYSSELNVNALELDDSALYLCASSWEGLGSSYNEQFFGPGTRLTVL.